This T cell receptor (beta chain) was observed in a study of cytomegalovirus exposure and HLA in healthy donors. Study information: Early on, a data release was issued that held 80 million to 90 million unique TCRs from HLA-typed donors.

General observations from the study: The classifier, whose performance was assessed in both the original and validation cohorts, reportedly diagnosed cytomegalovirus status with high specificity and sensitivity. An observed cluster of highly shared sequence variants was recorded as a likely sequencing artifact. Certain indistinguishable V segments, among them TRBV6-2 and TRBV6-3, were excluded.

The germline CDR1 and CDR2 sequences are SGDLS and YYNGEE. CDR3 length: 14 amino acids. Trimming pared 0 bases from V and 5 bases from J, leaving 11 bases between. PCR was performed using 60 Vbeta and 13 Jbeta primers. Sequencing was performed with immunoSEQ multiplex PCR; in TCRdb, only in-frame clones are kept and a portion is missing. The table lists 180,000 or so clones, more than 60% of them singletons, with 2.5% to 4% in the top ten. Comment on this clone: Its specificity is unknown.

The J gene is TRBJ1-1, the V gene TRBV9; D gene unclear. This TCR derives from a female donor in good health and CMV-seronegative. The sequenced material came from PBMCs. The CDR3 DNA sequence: TGTGCCAGCAGCGTAGACGGGGTGGGTACTGAAGCTTTCTTT. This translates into CASSVDGVGTEAFF.